The rows below give T cell receptor beta chains drawn from one sample of a study of CD8 T cells in ankylosing spondylitis. TCRdb reprocessed the 5' RACE reads with MiXCR, giving one entry per CDR3 protein. The data show about 440,000 distinct CDR3 sequences, with 17% seen just once and approximately 0.93% held by the top ten. The sequenced material came from blood, either unsorted or a sorted T cell fraction (not recorded which). The receptors originated from a male donor with ankylosing spondylitis. The CDR3 runs from the conserved cysteine through the conserved F or W. The D gene is left open where the match is weak. Where a row states a size, it is once, few, many or the class of an expanded clone; other rows omit it.

J gene,D gene,V gene,clone size,CDR3 protein,CDR3 DNA
TRBJ1-2,NA,TRBV15,few,CATSRDQDGYGYTF,TGTGCCACCAGCAGAGACCAGGACGGCTATGGCTACACCTTC
TRBJ1-3,NA,TRBV18,once,CASSPALSGNTIYF,TGTGCCAGCTCACCAGCACTCTCTGGAAACACCATATATTTT
TRBJ2-7,TRBD1,TRBV7-3,few,CASSSTGTDNEQYF,TGTGCCAGCAGCTCTACCGGGACAGATAACGAGCAGTACTTC
TRBJ2-2,NA,TRBV9,few,CASSVAGGPNTGELFF,TGTGCCAGCAGCGTAGCGGGCGGCCCGAACACCGGGGAGCTGTTTTTT
TRBJ2-1,TRBD2,TRBV11-1,NA,CASSPKSGGRNEQFF,TGTGCCAGCAGCCCAAAGAGCGGGGGTAGGAATGAGCAGTTCTTC
TRBJ1-1,NA,TRBV5-5,NA,CASSFGAVNTEAFF,TGTGCCAGCAGCTTTGGTGCTGTGAACACTGAAGCTTTCTTT
TRBJ2-1,TRBD2,TRBV7-2,NA,CASSLFGEAGGRNEQFF,TGTGCCAGCAGCTTGTTCGGTGAAGCGGGAGGACGCAATGAGCAGTTCTTC
TRBJ2-7,NA,TRBV5-1,few,CASSFNRISYEQYF,TGCGCCAGCAGCTTTAACAGGATATCCTACGAGCAGTACTTC
TRBJ2-1,TRBD2,TRBV12-3/TRBV12-4,NA,CASSRGGGANEQFF,TGTGCCAGCTCTAGGGGCGGGGGGGCGAATGAGCAGTTCTTC
TRBJ2-3,NA,TRBV21-1,few,CASSKAGGSTDTQYF,TGTGCCAGCAGCAAAGCCGGCGGAAGCACAGATACGCAGTATTTT
TRBJ1-6,NA,TRBV5-1,few,CASSLEGIPNSPLHF,TGCGCCAGCAGCTTGGAGGGGATACCGAATTCACCCCTCCACTTT
TRBJ2-3,TRBD2,TRBV9,NA,CASSGRGGSGTDTQYF,TGTGCCAGCAGCGGTCGGGGGGGGAGTGGCACAGATACGCAGTATTTT
TRBJ2-2,TRBD2,TRBV12-3/TRBV12-4,NA,CASSLASGRVLVGELFF,TGTGCCAGCAGTTTAGCCAGCGGGAGAGTGTTGGTCGGGGAGCTGTTTTTT
TRBJ2-3,TRBD2,TRBV20-1,NA,CSAPGRGARWNTQYF,TGCAGTGCCCCCGGGAGGGGCGCCCGATGGAATACGCAGTATTTT
TRBJ2-5,NA,TRBV6-2/TRBV6-3,NA,CASSHPRGYQETQYF,TGTGCCAGCAGTCACCCCCGGGGGTACCAAGAGACCCAGTACTTC
TRBJ2-5,TRBD1,TRBV20-1,few,CSAETGPQETQYF,TGCAGTGCTGAGACAGGGCCCCAAGAGACCCAGTACTTC
TRBJ2-1,TRBD2,TRBV20-1,NA,CSAGPGLVGGNEQFF,TGCAGTGCTGGTCCAGGACTAGTGGGTGGGAATGAGCAGTTCTTC
TRBJ2-7,NA,TRBV7-2,few,CASSLVPGDHEQYF,TGTGCCAGCAGCTTAGTGCCAGGGGATCACGAGCAGTACTTC
TRBJ2-1,TRBD2,TRBV12-3/TRBV12-4,NA,CASSLGGLARDEQFF,TGTGCCAGCAGTTTAGGGGGACTAGCGAGGGATGAGCAGTTCTTC
TRBJ1-1,NA,TRBV12-3/TRBV12-4,many,CASSSRPRWFGAFF,TGTGCCAGCAGTTCCCGACCGCGTTGGTTTGGAGCTTTCTTT
TRBJ1-4,NA,TRBV5-1,NA,CASSFSTATNEKLFF,TGCGCCAGCAGCTTCTCAACTGCAACTAATGAAAAACTGTTTTTT
TRBJ1-3,TRBD1,TRBV28,NA,CASSFLRGQGNTIYF,TGTGCCAGCAGTTTTTTGAGGGGACAGGGAAACACCATATATTTT
TRBJ1-1,NA,TRBV15,NA,CATSRDQQGTEAFF,TGTGCCACCAGCAGAGATCAGCAGGGGACTGAAGCTTTCTTT
TRBJ2-2,TRBD1,TRBV9,few,CASNSRAGTGDGELFF,TGTGCCAGTAACTCCAGGGCCGGGACAGGGGACGGGGAGCTGTTTTTT
TRBJ1-1,TRBD1,TRBV2,NA,CASSERKGGLGTEAFF,TGTGCCAGCAGTGAACGGAAAGGGGGCTTGGGGACTGAAGCTTTCTTT
TRBJ1-5,NA,TRBV10-3,NA,CATQGGDQPQHF,TGTGCCACCCAAGGGGGGGATCAGCCCCAGCATTTT
TRBJ2-2,NA,TRBV11-2,few,CASRGGTANTGELFF,TGTGCCAGCAGGGGGGGGACAGCGAACACCGGGGAGCTGTTTTTT
TRBJ2-5,NA,TRBV12-3/TRBV12-4,NA,CASSGAGWQETQYF,TGTGCCAGCAGTGGGGCAGGGTGGCAAGAGACCCAGTACTTC
TRBJ1-6,NA,TRBV2,NA,CASRGAGGFSPLHF,TGTGCCAGCAGGGGTGCGGGGGGCTTTTCACCCCTCCACTTT
TRBJ1-6,TRBD1,TRBV6-5,NA,CASSYSGTGGSPLHF,TGTGCCAGCAGTTACTCGGGGACAGGGGGTTCACCCCTCCACTTT
TRBJ2-5,NA,TRBV6-1,NA,CASSEWIQETQYF,TGTGCCAGCAGTGAGTGGATCCAAGAGACCCAGTACTTC
TRBJ2-1,NA,TRBV24-1,few,CATATTSGGGHNEQFF,TGTGCCACCGCCACCACCAGTGGTGGAGGGCACAATGAGCAGTTCTTC
TRBJ2-1,TRBD1,TRBV14,once,CASSQGTASYNEQFF,TGTGCCAGCAGCCAGGGGACAGCCTCCTACAATGAGCAGTTCTTC
TRBJ2-1,NA,TRBV20-1,once,CSARVVQQLNEQFF,TGCAGTGCTAGAGTTGTACAGCAGCTCAATGAGCAGTTCTTC
TRBJ1-2,NA,TRBV7-8,many,CASSLIGSDGYTF,TGTGCCAGCAGCCTCATCGGCAGCGATGGCTACACCTTC
TRBJ1-1,NA,TRBV6-4,few,CASSSEEGTEAFF,TGTGCCAGCAGCTCAGAGGAAGGGACTGAAGCTTTCTTT
TRBJ2-7,TRBD1,TRBV7-6,NA,CASSPPRQGSYEQYF,TGTGCCAGCAGCCCCCCCCGACAGGGGTCCTACGAGCAGTACTTC
TRBJ2-4,NA,TRBV5-1,NA,CASSLGQSNIKNIQYF,TGCGCCAGCAGCTTGGGGCAGAGCAATATCAAAAACATTCAGTACTTC
TRBJ1-6,TRBD1,TRBV6-1,NA,CASRTARDRGSYNSPLHF,TGTGCCAGCAGGACCGCCCGGGACAGGGGGTCCTATAATTCACCCCTCCACTTT
TRBJ1-5,NA,TRBV30,NA,CAWSLGREFQPQHF,TGTGCCTGGAGTTTGGGCAGAGAATTTCAGCCCCAGCATTTT
TRBJ2-2,TRBD1,TRBV20-1,few,CSARDSRTGGTGELFF,TGCAGTGCTAGAGATTCTCGGACAGGGGGCACCGGGGAGCTGTTTTTT
TRBJ1-5,NA,TRBV7-2,NA,CASSLGVGSQHF,TGTGCCAGCAGCTTAGGCGTGGGAAGCCAGCATTTT
TRBJ1-6,TRBD1,TRBV7-3,NA,CASSMGTDSPLHF,TGTGCCAGCAGCATGGGGACAGATTCACCCCTCCACTTT
TRBJ1-1,NA,TRBV7-2,few,CASRFGVNTEAFF,TGTGCCAGCAGGTTCGGGGTGAACACTGAAGCTTTCTTT
TRBJ1-1,NA,TRBV12-3/TRBV12-4,many,CASTLATGEAFF,TGTGCCAGCACCCTTGCGACAGGAGAAGCTTTCTTT
TRBJ1-3,NA,TRBV20-1,few,CSARWVSGPADTIYF,TGCAGTGCTAGATGGGTCTCGGGGCCCGCGGACACCATATATTTT